These 5 T cell receptor beta chains came from one sample sequenced in a study of spatial heterogeneity in lung cancer. Noted time point: sample taken at primary tumor resection. Unsorted whole RNA from tumor, nontumor lung or frozen PBMC underwent sequencing. TCRdb analysed the 5' RACE reads with MiXCR anew, one entry per CDR3 protein. The sample has tens of thousands of distinct CDR3 sequences, approximately 12% seen once. The sample in question was PBMCs, obtained at surgery. These receptors were obtained from a male donor with early-stage non-small cell lung cancer.

This clonotype was detected a few times. V gene TRBV20-1 combines with J gene TRBJ2-7; D uncertain. Germline CDR1 is DFQATT and CDR2 is SNEGSKA (reference sequence). The CDR3 contains 11 residues. V was pared by 3 bases and J by 3 bases, with 6 bases between. The CDR3 loop reads CSASSLYEQYF. The DNA of the CDR3 is TGCAGTGCTAGTTCCCTCTACGAGCAGTACTTC.

This clonotype has at least ten counts. The gene calls are TRBV14 and TRBJ2-2; D gene uncertain. Looked up from germline, CDR1 is SGHDN and CDR2 is FVKESK. There are 13 residues in the CDR3. The V end was cut by 2 bases, the J end by 8 bases, with 9 bases between. The CDR3 coding sequence is TGTGCCAGCAGCCAACAGATATCTGGGGAGCTGTTTTTT. It is translated as CASSQQISGELFF.

The sample holds a few counts of this clonotype. The J gene is TRBJ2-1, the V gene TRBV28; 7 nucleotides line up with TRBD2. Germline V gene data show CDR1 as MDHEN and CDR2 as SYDVKM. V lost 1 base to trimming and J lost 5 bases; unmatched junction nucleotides: 5. The CDR3 is 15 amino acids. CDR3 residues: CASSLFGGSHNEQFF. The DNA for the CDR3 is TGTGCCAGCAGTTTATTTGGCGGGAGCCACAATGAGCAGTTCTTC.

This clonotype was picked up many times. The J gene is TRBJ1-4, the V gene TRBV20-1; unclear D gene. Trimming took 3 bases from V and 5 from J, leaving 10 bases between them. In germline, CDR1 is DFQATT, CDR2 SNEGSKA (reference sequence). This CDR3 comprises 13 residues. CDR3 sequence (DNA): TGCAGTGCTAGTGTGGGTGGGAATGAAAAACTGTTTTTT. Amino acid sequence: CSASVGGNEKLFF.

The chain has TRBV20-1 and TRBJ2-7; 8 positions match TRBD2. Germline values: CDR1 DFQATT, CDR2 SNEGSKA (reference sequence). V dropped 1 base and J dropped 2; count of bases not matched to a gene: 4. The CDR3 extends over 14 amino acids. The CDR3 is CSARAAGGTYEQYF. CDR3 bases: TGCAGTGCTAGAGCTGCGGGAGGCACCTACGAGCAGTACTTC.